The clone carrying this T cell receptor (beta chain) was detected only a few times. Amplification of TCR beta used genomic DNA extracted from peripheral blood. These data belong to a study of T cell repertoires in aging, cancer and after chemotherapy. At the level of the study: Healthy donor repertoires were recorded over several months to years and showed clear clonal overlap.

A mixed TRB-A/B primer pool amplified rearranged TRB by multiplex touch-down PCR. Via MiXCR, TCRdb re-called the multiplex PCR reads, giving one row per CDR3 protein. The table includes about 8,700 distinct CDR3 sequences, nearly 55% detected once. Germline CDR1 is KGHSH and CDR2 is LQKENI. With V trimmed by 4 bases and J by 0 bases, 17 bases remained unmatched. The CDR3 runs 22 residues. The chain joins TRBV18 to TRBJ2-2; TRBD2 agrees at 13 bases. This receptor was identified in a human donor in good health. Sequenced sample: blood. CDR3 nucleotides: TGTGCCAGCTCACGAACTTTCCCGCGACTAGCGGGAGGCCGATCGAACACCGGGGAGCTGTTTTTT. Translating it yields CASSRTFPRLAGGRSNTGELFF.